The clone carrying this T cell receptor (beta chain) has just one count. What it binds is unknown. This sample is drawn from a study of shared clonotypes between healthy human individuals. Researchers partitioned CD4+ cells into CD45RA+ naive and CD45RA-negative memory subsets. Overall study results and limits: Naive CD4 clonotypes overlapped across a handful of donors at roughly 4.5%. On the whole, naive subsets had larger estimated richness than memory subsets had.

Sorted subsets were amplified in replicate PCRs using around 220 ng DNA, 32,000 or so T cell genomes. The method was immunoSEQ multiplex PCR; TCRdb's version includes in-frame clones alone and lacks a portion of them. The data show fewer than 1.6 million clones, approximately 98.5% seen once. CDR1 SGHTA and CDR2 FQGNSA come from the germline V gene. The V and J ends lost 2 bases and 3 bases respectively, with 10 bases between them. The CDR3 consists of 14 residues. Source material: naive CD4+ T cells sorted from blood. Specified subset: CD45RA+ positively selected. V usage is TRBV7-2 and J usage is TRBJ2-5; the D gene is possibly TRBD1 (5 bases). The source of this sequence is a man aged 30 to 39 in good health. This CDR3 is CASSLMGPEETQYF. CDR3 nucleotides: TGTGCCAGCAGCTTAATGGGGCCGGAAGAGACCCAGTACTTC.